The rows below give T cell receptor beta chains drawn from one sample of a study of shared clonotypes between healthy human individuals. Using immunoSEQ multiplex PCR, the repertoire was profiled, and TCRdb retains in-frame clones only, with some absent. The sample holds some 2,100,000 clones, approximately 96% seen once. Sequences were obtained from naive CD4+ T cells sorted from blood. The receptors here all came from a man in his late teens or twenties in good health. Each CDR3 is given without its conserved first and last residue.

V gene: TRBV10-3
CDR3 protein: AISEGSAPSGEQF

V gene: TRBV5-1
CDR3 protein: ASSLQVTSGYEQY

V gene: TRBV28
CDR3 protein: ASSQHGGENTGELF

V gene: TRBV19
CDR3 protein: ASSIHTFYEQY

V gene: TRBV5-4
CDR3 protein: ATSTIGTEAYEQY

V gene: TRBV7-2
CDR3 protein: ASSPREGQF

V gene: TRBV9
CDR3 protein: ASSVEVGTRSYEQY

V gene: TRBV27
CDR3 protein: ASSSLDRASEQY

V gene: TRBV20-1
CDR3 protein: SADLGKQF

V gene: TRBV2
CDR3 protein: ASSDSRANEQY

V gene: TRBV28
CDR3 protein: ASSPVAGSAYEQY

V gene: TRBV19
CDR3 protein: ASSIGGTSTNEKLF

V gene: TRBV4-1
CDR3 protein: ASSQDSARQDEQF

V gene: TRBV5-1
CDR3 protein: ASSRIFFSTGRIPSYEQY

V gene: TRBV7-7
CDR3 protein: ASSLAASDTQY